This paragraph reports one TCR beta chain. Generated by immunoSEQ multiplex PCR, the TCRdb table keeps only in-frame clones and is missing some. The table records over 85,000 clones, about 89% of them present only once. The sample belongs to a study of control samples from healthy donors and cancer patients. The CDR3 runs to 15 residues. V lost 6 bases to trimming and J lost 0 bases, with 9 bases between them. Germline V gene sequence: CDR1 SNHLY, CDR2 FYNNEI. Sequenced sample: PBMCs. The receptor was isolated from a woman aged 45-65 years with colorectal cancer. V and J are TRBV2 and TRBJ1-6, with D unclear. This chain's CDR3 is CASRETSSYNSPLHF. DNA for the CDR3: TGTGCCAGCAGGGAAACGAGCTCCTATAATTCACCCCTCCACTTT.